A single TCR beta chain is shown here with its context. Antigen unknown. This record belongs to a study of vaccination and CD4 T cells after COVID-19. The Oncomine TCR Beta short-read assay was applied to DNA of cultured CD4+ T cells. One entry per CDR3 protein results from TCRdb running MiXCR on the PCR reads. This sample has about 19,000 distinct CDR3 sequences, with about half found just once. Specified treatment: approximately 10-day PBMC culture with coronavirus spike peptide pools or control peptides (ViraFEST assay). The CDR3 consists of 15 residues. Germline V CDR1 and CDR2: MNHEY, SVGAGI. The input for sequencing was CD4+ T cells from blood, cultured in vitro, taken before SARS-CoV-2 vaccination. The TCR sequence derives from a human donor who had recovered from COVID-19. The chain recombines TRBV6-5 with TRBJ2-1, with D perhaps matching TRBD1 (5 bases). The J call may be wrong; the DNA end is better matched by TRBJ2-7. DNA for the CDR3: TGTGCCAGCAGTTACGGGCAGGGCCAATTACGTGAGCAGTACTTC. Translating gives CASSYGQGQLREQYF.